This TCR beta chain was sequenced during a study of blood T cell repertoires in COVID-19. Profiling relied on immunoSEQ multiplex PCR, and the TCRdb table lists in-frame clones only, not all of them. Seen here are about 190,000 clones, 70% to 90% observed once, and the top ten hold roughly 4.5%. The CDR3 totals 12 residues. Germline assignment: CDR1 LGHNT and CDR2 FRNRAP. V shed 5 bases, J shed 13 bases, and the junction held 7 bases outside the gene matches. The sequence was collected from a woman at least 80 years old with acute or convalescent COVID-19. Material: peripheral blood. This chain links TRBV12-5 with TRBJ2-1; 8 bases align to TRBD2. The CDR3 region has the DNA TGTGCTAGTGGTAGCGGTTTAGCGGGACAGTTCTTC. Its translation is CASGSGLAGQFF.